The source of this TCR beta chain is a study of cytomegalovirus exposure and HLA in healthy donors (dated by TCRdb to about 2017). At the level of the whole study: According to a later analysis, one platform produced both the 100 to 150 validation repertoires and the approximately 600 repertoires of the first cohort. The study aimed to test whether cataloging public T cell receptors could reveal signatures of past pathogen exposure. Along with the roughly 710-subject first cohort, a separate validation cohort of over a hundred different subjects was used. To predict cytomegalovirus infection status, the study brought together high-throughput TCR immunosequencing, statistical association of individual TCRs with disease status, and machine learning.

The library was obtained by the immunoSEQ multiplex PCR assay. Per the authors' processing: A statistical classification framework was developed to diagnose cytomegalovirus status using the catalog of TCR beta chain sequences. The source is immuneACCESS, and TCRdb retained only in-frame sequences with V and J called. Part of the clones is not carried over; for the studies checked, unresolved V genes explain less than half of this, and the remainder is unexplained. The DNA gave D and trimming, while V, J and clone size come from that table. This sample comprises about 150,000 clones, about 86% of them detected only once. The ten largest clones capture about 1.9% of the sample. Points the paper makes about the study in general: The validation cohort had no HLA typing available for a later analysis, so co-occurrence within that cohort was assessed over all 120 or so repertoires. Cytomegalovirus status was reported to be diagnosed by the classifier with high specificity and sensitivity in both the original and validation cohorts. A few of the identified cytomegalovirus-associated TCR beta chains were confirmed in vitro to be specific for cytomegalovirus antigens. It was suggested by the authors that the approach could potentially be generalized to other disease states and immunological phenotypes. The study listed 164 TCR beta chains as associated with cytomegalovirus. Subsequent analysis determined that TCRs grouped into clusters in the first cohort also showed a tendency toward co-occurrence across the roughly 130 validation repertoires, and 94% of cluster scores exceeded 0. While some public TCRs were present in many individuals, most TCR sequences turned up only very rarely across donors.

The donors belonged to the validation cohort of about 130 subjects, which was separate from the approximately 700-subject first cohort. This clone was recorded only once. Its antigen is not yet known. No quality values exist for individual bases; no much larger clone is one base distant. The CDR3 covers 14 residues, taking in both the cysteine and the phenylalanine. The kept DNA is CDR3 alone, 42 bases in frame from the first base. V trim: 8 bases; J trim: 5 bases; unmatched bases: 7. The chain links TRBV23-1 with TRBJ2-1; TRBD1 matches 9 bases in the middle. TRBV23-1 is annotated as an ORF whose role is uncertain. Sequences were obtained from PBMCs. This receptor was obtained from a human donor in good health. The nucleotide sequence reads TGCGCCAGCGTCCGGGACAGGGTCGACAATGAGCAGTTCTTC. Its protein product is CASVRDRVDNEQFF.